This TCR beta chain was sequenced for a study of blood T cells in healthy people across ages. Sample-barcoded 5' priming and a J-beta primer mix drove a second PCR of about 6 to 11 cycles. TCRdb re-derived calls from the 5' RACE reads in MiXCR, one entry per CDR3 protein. The table has about 690,000 distinct CDR3 sequences, approximately 40% seen once. The V gene's germline CDR1 is SGHTA and CDR2 FQGNSA. The CDR3 is made up of 15 amino acids. Worth noting for this clonotype: One end of the junction varies from germline; a read error may be responsible.

The receptor comes from an elderly man in good health. Input material: blood. The chain carries TRBV7-2 and TRBJ1-2; D is possibly TRBD1 (5 bases). Here the CDR3 DNA reads TGTGCCAGCAGCCCCACAGGAGGCATGAACTATGGCTGCACCTTC. It yields the protein CASSPTGGMNYGCTF.